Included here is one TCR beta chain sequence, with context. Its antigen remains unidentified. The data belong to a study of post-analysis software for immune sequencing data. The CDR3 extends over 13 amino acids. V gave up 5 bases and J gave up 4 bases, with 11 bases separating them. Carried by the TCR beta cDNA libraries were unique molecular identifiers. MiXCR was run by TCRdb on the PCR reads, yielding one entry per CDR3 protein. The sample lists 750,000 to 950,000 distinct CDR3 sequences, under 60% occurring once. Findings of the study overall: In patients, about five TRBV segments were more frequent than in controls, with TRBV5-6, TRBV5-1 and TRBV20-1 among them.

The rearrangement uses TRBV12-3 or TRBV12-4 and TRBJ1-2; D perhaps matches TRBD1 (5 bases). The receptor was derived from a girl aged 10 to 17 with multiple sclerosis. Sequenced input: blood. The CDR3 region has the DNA TGTGCCAGCAGTCCCGACAGCGTCTATGGCTACACCTTC. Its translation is CASSPDSVYGYTF.